The 20 T cell receptor beta chains in this list originate from one sample, sequenced in a study of OX40 agonist ivuxolimab in advanced cancers. Method: immunoSEQ multiplex PCR; TCRdb's copy keeps in-frame clones and lacks some. Here the sample spans tens of thousands of clones, 84% being singletons. Sample: CD4+ or CD8+ T cells sorted from blood, taken in a trial of the OX40 agonist ivuxolimab. These receptors came from an adult with an advanced solid tumor such as melanoma, head and neck, liver or kidney cancer.

In this sample, this clone turned up once. This sequence joins TRBV19 and TRBJ1-2; D gene unclear. The CDR3 extends over 14 amino acids. V gave up 4 bases and J gave up 3 bases, with 12 bases separating them. Per germline, CDR1 LNHDA and CDR2 SQIVND (reference sequence). DNA of the CDR3: TGTGCCAGTAGTAGGGTCAGACGAGACTATGGCTACACCTTC. Translation gives CASSRVRRDYGYTF.

The chain has TRBV11-2 and TRBJ1-2, with D unclear. V lost 1 base and J lost 4, with 7 bases in between. The germline V gene encodes CDR1 SGHAT and CDR2 FQNNGV. The length of the CDR3 is 13 residues. In DNA, the CDR3 is TGTGCCAGCAGCTTAGTAGGTAGCTATGGCTACACCTTC. Its protein product is CASSLVGSYGYTF.

The rearrangement uses TRBV19 and TRBJ1-6, with D possibly TRBD1 on 6 matching bases. The CDR3 sequence is 14 residues long. Per germline, CDR1 LNHDA and CDR2 SQIVND (reference sequence). The ends were cut back, 8 bases at V and 8 bases at J, with 16 bases in the middle. The CDR3 DNA is TGTGCCAGTCAAAGGGGGGGAAATGATTCACCCCTCCACTTT. Its translation is CASQRGGNDSPLHF.

V usage is TRBV29-1 and J usage is TRBJ1-3; 7 nucleotides line up with TRBD1. The ends lost 4 bases at V and 0 bases at J; junction bases unmatched: 3. Germline V gene lookup returns CDR1 SQVTM and CDR2 ANQGSEA. The CDR3 has 14 amino acids. Here the CDR3 DNA reads TGCAGCGTTGGAACAGGGGACTCTGGAAACACCATATATTTT. Translation: CSVGTGDSGNTIYF.

CDR3 loop: CAWSPRGETQYF. The CDR3, as DNA: TGTGCCTGGAGTCCCCGGGGAGAGACCCAGTACTTC. The chain links TRBV30 to TRBJ2-5; weak D call: TRBD2 (5 bases). The CDR3 loop spans 12 amino acids. V shed 2 bases and J shed 4 bases, with 8 bases lying between them. The V gene's germline CDR1 is GTSNPN and CDR2 SVGIG (reference sequence).

The chain is built from TRBV5-1 and TRBJ1-1, with 9 bases fitting TRBD1. The trim removed 4 bases at V and 2 bases at J, leaving 3 bases unmatched. The germline V gene encodes CDR1 SGHRS and CDR2 YFSETQ. The CDR3 has 14 residues. The CDR3 coding sequence is TGCGCCAGCAGCGAGACAGGGGGTAACACTGAAGCTTTCTTT. It codes for CASSETGGNTEAFF.

This clone appeared a single time. This chain links TRBV5-1 with TRBJ2-1; D might be TRBD1 (6 bases). Trimming took 3 bases from V and 5 from J, leaving 15 bases between them. The CDR3 has 15 residues. CDR1 and CDR2 (germline): SGHRS, YFSETQ. The CDR3 coding sequence is TGCGCCAGCAGCTCGCAGCATTACAGGGACAATGAGCAGTTCTTC. Protein product: CASSSQHYRDNEQFF.

The chain employs TRBV5-3 and TRBJ1-5; TRBD1 agrees at 8 bases. Being an ORF, TRBV5-3 has a function that is uncertain. The CDR3 has 15 residues. V was clipped by 5 bases and J by 4 bases; unmatched bases: 8. In DNA form, the CDR3 reads TGTGCCAGAAGTACGGGACAGGTCTTTAATCAGCCCCAGCATTTT. Residues: CARSTGQVFNQPQHF.

The chain joins TRBV5-1 to TRBJ1-1; possibly TRBD1 for D (5 bases). V gave up 3 bases and J gave up 0 bases, with 9 bases separating them. The CDR3 runs 14 residues. CDR1 and CDR2 from the germline V gene are SGHRS and YFSETQ. The CDR3 DNA reads TGCGCCAGCAGCTCCTCAGGGATGAACACTGAAGCTTTCTTT. This codes for CASSSSGMNTEAFF.

The CDR3 here is CASSAMPGAGELFF. For the CDR3, the DNA is TGTGCCAGCAGCGCAATGCCCGGGGCCGGGGAGCTGTTTTTT. The rearrangement joins TRBV9 to TRBJ2-2, with a tentative D call TRBD2 (5 bases). CDR1 SGDLS and CDR2 YYNGEE come from the germline V gene. The CDR3 spans 14 residues. The V and J ends lost 3 bases and 6 bases respectively, with 12 bases between them.

The J gene is TRBJ2-5, the V gene TRBV6-1, with 12 bases fitting TRBD2. Trimming cost V 4 bases and J 6 bases; bases outside gene matches: 3. Germline V gene sequence: CDR1 MNHNS, CDR2 SASEGT. The CDR3 has 14 residues. CDR3: CASSASGGAQTQYF. The CDR3 DNA reads as TGTGCCAGCAGTGCTAGCGGGGGGGCCCAGACCCAGTACTTC.

The chain carries TRBV19 and TRBJ1-1, with TRBD1 as a possible D gene (5 bases). The germline V and J ends were trimmed by 3 bases and 0 bases, with 8 bases remaining between them. Germline CDR1 reads LNHDA; CDR2 reads SQIVND (reference sequence). CDR3 size: 14 residues. In DNA form, the CDR3 reads TGTGCCAGTAGTATTATGGGGCTGAACACTGAAGCTTTCTTT. It translates to CASSIMGLNTEAFF.

This CDR3 reads CASSLAPGPPYEQYF. For the CDR3, the DNA is TGTGCCAGCAGCTTAGCCCCAGGCCCGCCCTACGAGCAGTACTTC. The chain combines TRBV7-9 with TRBJ2-7; D uncertain. There are 15 residues in the CDR3. V was pared by 0 bases and J by 2 bases, with 11 bases between. The germline gives CDR1 SEHNR, CDR2 FQNEAQ (reference sequence).

This chain joins TRBV9 and TRBJ1-3; perhaps TRBD1 as D (6 bases). This CDR3 has 15 residues. Germline V gives CDR1 SGDLS, CDR2 YYNGEE. V lost 2 bases and J 0 bases, leaving 9 bases between the germline ends. The CDR3 nucleotides are TGTGCCAGCAGCGTCGGGGGGCGCTCTGGAAACACCATATATTTT. It translates to CASSVGGRSGNTIYF.

The chain carries TRBV30 and TRBJ2-7; D possibly corresponds to TRBD1 (6 bases). CDR3 length equals 14 residues. V shed 3 bases and J shed 3 bases, with 15 bases lying between them. The V gene's germline CDR1 is GTSNPN and CDR2 SVGIG (reference sequence). The CDR3 spells CAWRGLGQYYEQYF. DNA of the CDR3: TGTGCCTGGAGGGGGTTGGGACAATACTACGAGCAGTACTTC.

V and J are TRBV28 and TRBJ1-1; D uncertain. Germline V gives CDR1 MDHEN, CDR2 SYDVKM. Trimming stripped 2 bases from V and 4 bases from J, with 8 bases between. The CDR3 totals 13 residues. CDR3 DNA: TGTGCCAGCAGTTTAGGGCCAGTCACTGAAGCTTTCTTT. Amino acids: CASSLGPVTEAFF.

The rearrangement uses TRBV6-5 and TRBJ1-2, with TRBD1 matching over 9 bases. V trimming: 2 bases; J trimming: 6 bases; junction bases outside the gene matches: 1. Per germline, CDR1 MNHEY and CDR2 SVGAGI. The CDR3 consists of 13 residues. CDR3 sequence: CASSYGTGNGYTF. The DNA of the CDR3 is TGTGCCAGCAGTTACGGGACAGGGAATGGCTACACCTTC.

This chain joins TRBV18 and TRBJ2-3; D may be TRBD2 (5 bases). From germline, CDR1 is KGHSH and CDR2 LQKENI. The CDR3 is 14 residues long. Trimming removed 3 bases at V and 2 bases at J, with 9 bases between. The CDR3 sequence is CASSPQDSTDTQYF. The DNA of the CDR3 is TGTGCCAGCTCACCCCAGGACTCCACAGATACGCAGTATTTT.

The CDR3 DNA sequence: TGTGCCAGCAGTTACGGCCGGAGGGGTGGGTATGGCTACACCTTC. Amino acid sequence: CASSYGRRGGYGYTF. V is TRBV6-5 and J is TRBJ1-2, with a tentative D call TRBD1 (5 bases). CDR3 length: 15 residues. Per the germline V gene, CDR1 is MNHEY and CDR2 is SVGAGI. Trimming took 2 bases from V and 5 from J, leaving 15 bases between them.

This chain joins TRBV18 and TRBJ1-2; 11 positions agree with TRBD1. This CDR3 is 17 amino acids long. J gave up 3 bases and V 4 bases, and 10 bases lay outside the gene matches. Germline CDR1 KGHSH, CDR2 LQKENI. The CDR3 DNA reads as TGTGCCAGCTCACTTAACCCCGGGACAGGGGGGGACTATGGCTACACCTTC. Protein product: CASSLNPGTGGDYGYTF.